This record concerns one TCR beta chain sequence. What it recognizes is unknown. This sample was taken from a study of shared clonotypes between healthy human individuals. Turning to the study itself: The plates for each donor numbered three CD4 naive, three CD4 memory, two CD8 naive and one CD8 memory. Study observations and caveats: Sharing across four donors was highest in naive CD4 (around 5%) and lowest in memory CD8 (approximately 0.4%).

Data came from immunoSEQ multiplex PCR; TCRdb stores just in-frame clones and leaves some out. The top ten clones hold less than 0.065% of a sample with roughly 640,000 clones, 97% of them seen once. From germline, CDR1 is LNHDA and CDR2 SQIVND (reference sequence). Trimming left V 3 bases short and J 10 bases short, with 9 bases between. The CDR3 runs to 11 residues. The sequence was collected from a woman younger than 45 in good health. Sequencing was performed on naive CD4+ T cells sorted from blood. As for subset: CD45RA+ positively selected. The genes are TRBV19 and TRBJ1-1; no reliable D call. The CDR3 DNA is TGTGCCAGTAGTATGGCAACCGGAGCTTTCTTT. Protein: CASSMATGAFF.